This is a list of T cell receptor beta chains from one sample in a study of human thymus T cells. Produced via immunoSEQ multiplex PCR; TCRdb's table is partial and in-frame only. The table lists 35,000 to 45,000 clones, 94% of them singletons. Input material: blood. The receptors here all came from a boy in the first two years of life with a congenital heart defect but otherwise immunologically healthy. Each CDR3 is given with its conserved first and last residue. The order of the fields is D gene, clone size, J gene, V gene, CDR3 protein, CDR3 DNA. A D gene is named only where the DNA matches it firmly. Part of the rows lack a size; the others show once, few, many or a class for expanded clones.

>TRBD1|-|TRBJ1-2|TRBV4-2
CASSQDRTGEDRHYGYTF
TGTGCCAGCAGCCAAGATCGGACAGGGGAAGATCGGCACTATGGCTACACCTTC
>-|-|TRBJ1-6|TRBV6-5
CASSSQSGDYNSPLHF
TGTGCCAGCAGTTCCCAATCCGGGGACTATAATTCACCCCTCCACTTT
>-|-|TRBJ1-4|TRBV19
CASTSGSLNEKLFF
TGTGCCAGTACCTCGGGCTCCCTTAATGAAAAACTGTTTTTT
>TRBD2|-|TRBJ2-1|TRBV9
CASSRQGLAGFNEQFF
TGTGCCAGCAGCCGTCAGGGACTAGCGGGGTTTAATGAGCAGTTCTTC
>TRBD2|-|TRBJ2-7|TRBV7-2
CASSLLAAYEQYF
TGTGCCAGCAGCTTACTAGCGGCCTACGAGCAGTACTTC
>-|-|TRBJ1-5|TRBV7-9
CASSLRGGINQPQHF
TGTGCCAGCAGCTTAAGGGGAGGGATCAATCAGCCCCAGCATTTT
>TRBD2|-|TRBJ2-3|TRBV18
CASSQRGALTDTQYF
TGTGCCAGCTCCCAGCGGGGGGCCCTCACAGATACGCAGTATTTT
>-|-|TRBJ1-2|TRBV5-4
CASSLAFWNYGYTF
TGTGCCAGCAGCTTGGCCTTTTGGAACTATGGCTACACCTTC
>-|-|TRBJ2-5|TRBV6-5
CASRGGPQETQYF
TGTGCCAGCAGGGGGGGGCCTCAAGAGACCCAGTACTTC
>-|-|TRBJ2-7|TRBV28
CASSLVYEQYF
TGTGCCAGCAGTTTAGTTTACGAGCAGTACTTC
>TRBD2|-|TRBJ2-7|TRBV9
CASSVVPSGGPYEQYF
TGTGCCAGCAGCGTAGTCCCTTCGGGGGGGCCCTACGAGCAGTACTTC
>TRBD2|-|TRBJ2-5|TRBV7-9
CASSPGLADQETQYF
TGTGCCAGCAGCCCCGGACTAGCGGACCAAGAGACCCAGTACTTC
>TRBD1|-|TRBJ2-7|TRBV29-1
CSVGGTGTERSYEQYF
TGCAGCGTTGGGGGGACAGGGACAGAGAGGTCCTACGAGCAGTACTTC
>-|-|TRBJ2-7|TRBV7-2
CASSLRGGDSYEQYF
TGTGCCAGCAGCTTACGCGGGGGCGATTCCTACGAGCAGTACTTC
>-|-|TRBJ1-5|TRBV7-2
CASSLANNQPQHF
TGTGCCAGCAGCTTAGCAAACAATCAGCCCCAGCATTTT
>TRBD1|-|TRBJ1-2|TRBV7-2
CASSFDRGTNYGYTF
TGTGCCAGCAGTTTTGACAGGGGGACTAACTATGGCTACACCTTC
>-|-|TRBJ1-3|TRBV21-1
CASSREGRSGNTIYF
TGTGCCAGCAGCAGGGAGGGGCGCTCTGGAAACACCATATATTTT
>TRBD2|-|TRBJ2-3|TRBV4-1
CASSPGLALSTDTQYF
TGCGCCAGCAGCCCGGGACTAGCGCTCAGCACAGATACGCAGTATTTT
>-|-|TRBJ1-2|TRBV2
CASSEGDNYGYTF
TGTGCCAGCAGTGAAGGGGACAACTATGGCTACACCTTC
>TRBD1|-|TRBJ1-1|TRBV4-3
CASSNPNRGSEAFF
TGCGCCAGCAGCAACCCAAACAGGGGATCTGAAGCTTTCTTT
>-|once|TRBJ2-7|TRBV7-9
CASSLGRTYEQYF
TGTGCCAGCAGCTTAGGCAGGACCTACGAGCAGTACTTC
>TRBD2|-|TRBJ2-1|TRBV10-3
CAIRGLAVSNEQFF
TGTGCCATTCGGGGACTAGCGGTATCCAATGAGCAGTTCTTC
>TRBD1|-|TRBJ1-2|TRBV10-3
CAISERGPGYGYTF
TGTGCCATCAGTGAAAGGGGGCCGGGCTATGGCTACACCTTC
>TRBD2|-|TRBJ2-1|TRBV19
CASSSGGANEQFF
TGTGCCAGTAGTAGCGGGGGGGCGAATGAGCAGTTCTTC
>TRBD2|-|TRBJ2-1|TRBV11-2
CASSAGLAGASYNEQFF
TGTGCCAGCAGCGCGGGACTAGCGGGGGCCTCCTACAATGAGCAGTTCTTC
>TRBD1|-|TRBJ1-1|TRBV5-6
CASSSRWGTGRNTEAFF
TGTGCCAGCAGCTCGAGGTGGGGGACAGGGCGGAACACTGAAGCTTTCTTT
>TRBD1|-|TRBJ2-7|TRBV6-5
CASSYSGTGGAYEQYF
TGTGCCAGCAGTTACTCCGGGACAGGGGGCGCCTACGAGCAGTACTTC
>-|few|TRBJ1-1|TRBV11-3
CASSLTKGWGTEAFF
TGTGCCAGCAGCTTAACAAAGGGATGGGGCACTGAAGCTTTCTTT
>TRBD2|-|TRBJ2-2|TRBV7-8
CASSRPRGGTGELFF
TGTGCCAGCAGCCGCCCTCGGGGGGGCACCGGGGAGCTGTTTTTT
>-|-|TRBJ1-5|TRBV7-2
CASSLAWNQPQHF
TGTGCCAGCAGCTTAGCGTGGAATCAGCCCCAGCATTTT
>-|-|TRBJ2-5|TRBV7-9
CASSATGRPGGTETQYF
TGTGCCAGCAGCGCTACAGGGAGGCCGGGGGGTACGGAGACCCAGTACTTC
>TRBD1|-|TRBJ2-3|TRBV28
CASRGQGKDTQYF
TGTGCCAGCAGGGGACAGGGAAAAGATACGCAGTATTTT
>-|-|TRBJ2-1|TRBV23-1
CASSQSAGSSYNEQFF
TGCGCCAGCAGTCAATCCGCAGGTAGCTCCTACAATGAGCAGTTCTTC
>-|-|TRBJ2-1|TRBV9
CASSVGRHNEQFF
TGTGCCAGCAGCGTAGGTCGCCACAATGAGCAGTTCTTC